This entry describes one TCR beta chain. A few counts support this clonotype. No cognate antigen has been identified for it. No much larger clonotype is one base removed from it; base qualities were not supplied. CDR1 SGHRS and CDR2 YFSETQ are derived from the germline V gene. The CDR3, cysteine through phenylalanine, is 14 amino acids long. Here the CDR3 DNA is all that survives: 42 bases in frame from base 1. V is pared back by 0 bases and J by 6 bases, with 12 bases lying between the germline termini. The data were obtained in a study of T-cell reconstitution after alpha-beta-depleted transplantation in children (dated by TCRdb to about 2016). With regard to the full study: Using TCR repertoire profiling, the study quantitatively followed how T-cell immune reconstitution unfolded in children after TCRalphabeta/CD19-depleted allogeneic hematopoietic cell transplantation. What the research found in general, with its limitations: Over the following months the frequencies of hyperexpanded clones went down, and after one year T-cell counts and TCRbeta diversity were mostly credited to newly produced T cells. Apparently early alphabetaT-cell count recovery about two months after transplant reportedly relied on only several hundred rapidly expanded clones derived from non-depleted graft cells. In some patients, high TCRbeta diversity at day 60 was attributed to recipient T cells and intrathymic progenitors that had survived conditioning.

Receptor libraries were prepared by PCR. The sequencer was an Illumina HiSeq 2500. TCR libraries were prepared with molecular barcoding, using unique molecular identifiers to normalize TCRbeta repertoire quantification. TCRdb reran the public reads through fastp at Q25 and MiXCR, keeping productive beta chains. When rows share a CDR3 protein, they turn into one entry using the most common DNA and genes. A total of about 830,000 distinct CDR3 sequences appear in this sample, about 15% of them only once. Clones ranked in the top ten supply approximately 5% of the sample. In light of the paper, this sample's treatment or condition label describes: allogeneic hematopoietic cell transplantation with graft depleted of TCRalphabeta T cells and CD19 B cells. TCRalphabeta/CD19-depleted allogeneic hematopoietic cell grafts were given to the transplant recipients, all of whom were children.

This TCR came from a male patient younger than 18 who had a stem cell transplant for acute lymphoblastic leukemia, so the T cells may come from the graft donor. Sequencing used PBMCs, mostly from graft donor cells, obtained 360 days after TCRalphabeta/CD19-depleted stem cell transplant. The V gene is TRBV5-1 and the J gene is TRBJ1-1; confidence is insufficient to name the D gene. At the DNA level, the sequence is TGCGCCAGCAGCTTGGAACAGCCAGTGGCTGAAGCTTTCTTT. Its protein product is CASSLEQPVAEAFF.